The rows below give T cell receptor beta chains drawn from one sample of a study of blood T cell repertoires in COVID-19. Produced via immunoSEQ multiplex PCR; TCRdb's table is partial and in-frame only. Among around 63,000 clones listed, 80% were seen once. Sequencing was carried out using peripheral blood. These receptors were obtained from a man aged 55 to 69 with acute or convalescent COVID-19. CDR3s include the opening cysteine and the closing phenylalanine or tryptophan. Only part of the rows carry a size: once, few, many, or a class if the clone is expanded.

abundance	v_gene	j_gene	CDR3aa
NA	TRBV28	TRBJ2-1	CASSLPGRGNEQFF
once	TRBV6-6	TRBJ1-2	CASSYEGGSVYGYTF
NA	TRBV7-3	TRBJ2-1	CASSLNPGGYNEQFF
NA	TRBV5-4	TRBJ1-2	CASSLYQGRVTNYGYTF
once	TRBV3-1/TRBV3-2	TRBJ2-3	CASSNSWTGVDTQYF
NA	TRBV27	TRBJ2-3	CASSDPWGGEDTQYF
NA	TRBV15	TRBJ2-4	CATSRDLRAGEAGVRNIQYF
NA	TRBV6-2/TRBV6-3	TRBJ2-7	CASSPFSYEQYF
few	TRBV6-5	TRBJ2-3	CASSTIDTQYF
few	TRBV3-1/TRBV3-2	TRBJ2-7	CASSQELGQGAYEQYF
NA	TRBV12-3/TRBV12-4	TRBJ2-4	CASRPRVANIQYF
once	TRBV5-4	TRBJ1-5	CASKLDRDKEPQHF
NA	TRBV9	TRBJ2-5	CASNLAGGARETQYF
NA	TRBV6-5	TRBJ1-2	CASTLRGASGYTF
few	TRBV5-1	TRBJ1-6	CASSFGDNSPLHF
NA	TRBV6-5	TRBJ2-7	CASSYTGGWEQYF
NA	TRBV30	TRBJ2-5	CAWNLGGGETQYF
NA	TRBV2	TRBJ2-7	CASRRDRSSYEQYF
NA	TRBV7-6	TRBJ2-5	CASSSQGRGQETQYF
NA	TRBV6-5	TRBJ2-1	CASRRLAGGYNEQFF
NA	TRBV6-5	TRBJ2-5	CASPRQGLVLDQYF
NA	TRBV5-1	TRBJ2-2	CASSRARGWSGELFF
NA	TRBV5-6	TRBJ2-3	CASSLERGGLDTQYF
NA	TRBV28	TRBJ2-7	CASSLSFAGGGEQYF
NA	TRBV5-8	TRBJ1-5	CASSSDRGNQPQHF
NA	TRBV6-5	TRBJ1-3	CASSLDRSSGNTIYF